This TCR beta chain came from a study of T cells after yellow fever vaccination. Study background: With SMART-Seq v4 Ultra Low Input, the fractions containing low cell numbers were prepared.

5'RACE template switching produced TCR cDNA carrying a universal primer site and UMIs. TCRdb re-called the 5' RACE reads through MiXCR, storing one row per CDR3 protein. This repertoire shows around 590,000 distinct CDR3 sequences, about 12% found once; its top ten account for about 15%. V dropped 0 bases and J dropped 7 bases, with 7 bases sitting between them. The CDR3 loop spans 13 amino acids. Germline V lookup: CDR1 SGHAT, CDR2 FQNNGV. As regards this clonotype: Its cognate antigen is unknown.

General observations from the study: In post-booster samples, most primary-vaccination clones reappeared (approximately 96% CD4, approximately 91% CD8).

The TCR sequence derives from a man aged 25 to 40 who received the YFV17D yellow fever vaccine. The material sequenced was PBMCs, taken on the day of the yellow fever booster vaccination. The chain is built from TRBV11-2 and TRBJ1-5, with unresolved D. The CDR3 DNA reads TGTGCCAGCAGCTTAGAAGTGCACCAGCCCCAGCATTTT. This codes for CASSLEVHQPQHF.